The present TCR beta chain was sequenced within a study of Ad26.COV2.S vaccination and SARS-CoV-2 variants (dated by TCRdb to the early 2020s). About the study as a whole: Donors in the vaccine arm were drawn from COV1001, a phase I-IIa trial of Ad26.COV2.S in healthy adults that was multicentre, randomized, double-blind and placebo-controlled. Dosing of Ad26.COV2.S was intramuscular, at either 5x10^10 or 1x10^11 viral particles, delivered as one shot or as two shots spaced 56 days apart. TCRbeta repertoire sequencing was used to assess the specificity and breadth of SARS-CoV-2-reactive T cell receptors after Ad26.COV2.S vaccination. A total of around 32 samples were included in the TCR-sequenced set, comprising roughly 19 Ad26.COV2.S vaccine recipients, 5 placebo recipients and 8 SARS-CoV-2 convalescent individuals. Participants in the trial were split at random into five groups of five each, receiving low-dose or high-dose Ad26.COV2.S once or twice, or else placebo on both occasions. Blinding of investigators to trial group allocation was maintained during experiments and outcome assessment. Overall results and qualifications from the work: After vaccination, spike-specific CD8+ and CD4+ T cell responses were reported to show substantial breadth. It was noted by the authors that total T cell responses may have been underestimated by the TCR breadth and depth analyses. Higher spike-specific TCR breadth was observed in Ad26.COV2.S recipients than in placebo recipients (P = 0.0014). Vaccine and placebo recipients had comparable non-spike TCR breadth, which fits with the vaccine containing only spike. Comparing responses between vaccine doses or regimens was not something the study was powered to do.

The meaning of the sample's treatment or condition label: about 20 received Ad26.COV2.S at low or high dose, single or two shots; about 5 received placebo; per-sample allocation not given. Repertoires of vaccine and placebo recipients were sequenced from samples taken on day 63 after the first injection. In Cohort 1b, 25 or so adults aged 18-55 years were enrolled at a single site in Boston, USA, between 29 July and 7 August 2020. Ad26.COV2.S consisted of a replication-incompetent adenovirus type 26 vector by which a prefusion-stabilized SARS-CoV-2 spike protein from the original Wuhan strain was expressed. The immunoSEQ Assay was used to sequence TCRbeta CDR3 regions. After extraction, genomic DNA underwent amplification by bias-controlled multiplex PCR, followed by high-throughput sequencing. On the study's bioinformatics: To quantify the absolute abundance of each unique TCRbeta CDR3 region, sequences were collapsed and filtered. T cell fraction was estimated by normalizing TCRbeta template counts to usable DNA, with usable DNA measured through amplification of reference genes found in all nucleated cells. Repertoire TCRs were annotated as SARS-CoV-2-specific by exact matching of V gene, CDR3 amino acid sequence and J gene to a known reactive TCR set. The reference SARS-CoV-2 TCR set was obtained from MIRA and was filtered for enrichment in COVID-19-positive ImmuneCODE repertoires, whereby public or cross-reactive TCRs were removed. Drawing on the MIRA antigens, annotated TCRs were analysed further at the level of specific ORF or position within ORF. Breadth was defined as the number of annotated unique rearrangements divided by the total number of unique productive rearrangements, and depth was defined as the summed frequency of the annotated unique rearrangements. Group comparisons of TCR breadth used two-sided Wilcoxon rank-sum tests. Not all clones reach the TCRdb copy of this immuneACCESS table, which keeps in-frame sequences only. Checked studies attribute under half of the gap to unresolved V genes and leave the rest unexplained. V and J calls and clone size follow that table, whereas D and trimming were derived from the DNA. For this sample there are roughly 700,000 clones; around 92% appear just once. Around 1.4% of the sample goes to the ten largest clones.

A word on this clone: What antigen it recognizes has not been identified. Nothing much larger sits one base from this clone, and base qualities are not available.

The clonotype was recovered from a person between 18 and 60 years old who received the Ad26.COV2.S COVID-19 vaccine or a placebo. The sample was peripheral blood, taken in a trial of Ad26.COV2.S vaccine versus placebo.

Read as DNA, the sequence is TGCGCCAGCAGTGCAACAATGGACACTGAAGCTTTCTTT. Its translation is CASSATMDTEAFF. The rearranged chain carries TRBV10-1 and TRBJ1-1; no D gene is confidently identified. The V and J ends are trimmed by 4 bases and 3 bases, leaving 9 bases between them. According to the germline V gene (reference sequence), CDR1 reads WNHNN and CDR2 reads SYGVQD. The CDR3 sequence holds 13 residues, the cysteine and phenylalanine included. This entry keeps only the CDR3 DNA: 39 bases, framed from base 1.